This entry concerns a single T cell receptor (beta chain). This record belongs to a study of control samples from healthy donors and cancer patients. Germline V lookup: CDR1 KGHSH, CDR2 LQKENI. The CDR3 is made up of 18 amino acids. V was trimmed by 0 bases and J by 0 bases, leaving 12 bases between them. Sequencing was performed with immunoSEQ multiplex PCR; in TCRdb, only in-frame clones are kept and a portion is missing. This table holds approximately 100,000 clones, about 90% found once. The V and J genes are TRBV18 and TRBJ2-6; tentative D call: TRBD1 (5 bases). The sequenced sample was blood. This TCR derives from a man aged 25-40 years in good health. CDR3 nucleotides: TGTGCCAGCTCACCACCTGGTAGGGGCTCCTCTGGGGCCAACGTCCTGACTTTC. Amino acids: CASSPPGRGSSGANVLTF.